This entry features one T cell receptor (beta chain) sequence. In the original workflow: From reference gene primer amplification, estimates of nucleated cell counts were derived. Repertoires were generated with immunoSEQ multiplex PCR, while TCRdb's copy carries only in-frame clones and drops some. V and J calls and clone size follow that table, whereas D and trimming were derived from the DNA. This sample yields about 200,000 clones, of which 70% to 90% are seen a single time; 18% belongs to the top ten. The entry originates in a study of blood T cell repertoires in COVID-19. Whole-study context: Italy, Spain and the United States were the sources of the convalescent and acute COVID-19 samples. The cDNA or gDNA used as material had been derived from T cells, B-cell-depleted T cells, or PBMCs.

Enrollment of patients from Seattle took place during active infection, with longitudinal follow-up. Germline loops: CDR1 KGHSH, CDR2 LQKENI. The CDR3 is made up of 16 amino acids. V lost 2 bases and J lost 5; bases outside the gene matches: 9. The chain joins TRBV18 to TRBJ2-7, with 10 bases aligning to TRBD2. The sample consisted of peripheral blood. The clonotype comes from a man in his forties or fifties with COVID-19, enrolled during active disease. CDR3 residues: CASSPSLAGGIHEQYF. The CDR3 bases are TGTGCCAGCTCACCAAGTTTAGCGGGAGGTATCCACGAGCAGTACTTC. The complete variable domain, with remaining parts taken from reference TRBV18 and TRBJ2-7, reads NAGVMQNPRHLVRRRGQEARLRCSPMKGHSHVYWYRQLPEEGLKFMVYLQKENIIDESGMPKERFSAEFPKEGPSILRIQQVVRGDSAAYFCASSPSLAGGIHEQYFGPGTRLTVT.